This T cell receptor (beta chain) was sequenced for a study of Ad26.COV2.S vaccination and SARS-CoV-2 variants. About the research overall: Trial arm assignment for the donor was COV1001 Ad26.COV2.S.

The CDR3 is made up of 19 amino acids. With 4 bases removed from V and 0 bases from J, the gap between germline ends came to 24 bases. Germline V gene data show CDR1 as SGHVS and CDR2 as FQNEAQ. Whole-study findings and limits: Across vaccine and placebo recipients, the breadth of non-spike TCRs was similar. Substantial breadth was reportedly displayed by spike-specific CD8+ and CD4+ T cell responses after vaccination.

Remarks on this clone: Its antigen is unknown.

Treatment specified: some 19 received Ad26.COV2.S at low or high dose, single or two shots; roughly 5 received placebo; per-sample allocation not given. Day 63 following the first vaccine or placebo injection was when the samples were taken. Assay: immunoSEQ multiplex PCR; the TCRdb copy retains only in-frame clones and omits some. The sample yields hundreds of thousands of clones, 89% seen once. This receptor was identified in a person between 18 and 65 years old who received the Ad26.COV2.S COVID-19 vaccine or a placebo. Specimen: peripheral blood, collected in a trial of Ad26.COV2.S vaccine versus placebo. The chain joins TRBV7-8 to TRBJ1-1; the D gene is possibly TRBD1 (5 bases). The CDR3 is CASSWNRDYVRRLNTEAFF. The CDR3, as DNA: TGTGCCAGCAGCTGGAACCGGGACTACGTTCGACGTCTGAACACTGAAGCTTTCTTT.